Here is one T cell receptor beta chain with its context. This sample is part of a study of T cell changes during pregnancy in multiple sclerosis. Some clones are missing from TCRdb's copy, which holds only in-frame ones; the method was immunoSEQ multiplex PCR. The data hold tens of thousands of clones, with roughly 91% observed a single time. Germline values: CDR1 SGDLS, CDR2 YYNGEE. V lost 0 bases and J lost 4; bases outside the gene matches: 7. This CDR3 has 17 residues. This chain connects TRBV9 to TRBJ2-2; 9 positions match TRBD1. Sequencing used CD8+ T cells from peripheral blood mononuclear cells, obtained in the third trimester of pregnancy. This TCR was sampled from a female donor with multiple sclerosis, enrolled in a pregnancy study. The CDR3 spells CASSVDYRGQATGELFF. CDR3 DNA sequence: TGTGCCAGCAGCGTAGACTACAGGGGGCAGGCCACCGGGGAGCTGTTTTTT.